The T cell receptor beta chain under discussion was sequenced for a study of blood T cell repertoires in COVID-19. The overall study: Donors in Cohort 3 who had recovered were those with two negative PCRs, healthcare professional clearance, or resolution of their symptoms. Samples taken during acute and convalescent COVID-19 were collected in the United States, Italy and Spain.

Clones were sequenced by immunoSEQ multiplex PCR, and TCRdb holds only the in-frame ones, with some missing. The sample records roughly 210,000 clones, roughly 84% being singletons. The germline V gene has CDR1 SNHLY and CDR2 FYNNEI. Trimming removed 1 base at V and 1 base at J, with 7 bases between. The CDR3 totals 14 residues. The V and J genes are TRBV2 and TRBJ2-5; D unresolved. The specimen was PBMCs or T cells enriched from blood (not recorded which). The receptor comes from a man aged 25-40 years in a cohort exposed to, infected with or recovered from COVID-19 (not recorded which). This chain's CDR3 is CASSEGLSQETQYF. DNA of the CDR3: TGTGCCAGCAGTGAAGGACTCAGCCAAGAGACCCAGTACTTC.